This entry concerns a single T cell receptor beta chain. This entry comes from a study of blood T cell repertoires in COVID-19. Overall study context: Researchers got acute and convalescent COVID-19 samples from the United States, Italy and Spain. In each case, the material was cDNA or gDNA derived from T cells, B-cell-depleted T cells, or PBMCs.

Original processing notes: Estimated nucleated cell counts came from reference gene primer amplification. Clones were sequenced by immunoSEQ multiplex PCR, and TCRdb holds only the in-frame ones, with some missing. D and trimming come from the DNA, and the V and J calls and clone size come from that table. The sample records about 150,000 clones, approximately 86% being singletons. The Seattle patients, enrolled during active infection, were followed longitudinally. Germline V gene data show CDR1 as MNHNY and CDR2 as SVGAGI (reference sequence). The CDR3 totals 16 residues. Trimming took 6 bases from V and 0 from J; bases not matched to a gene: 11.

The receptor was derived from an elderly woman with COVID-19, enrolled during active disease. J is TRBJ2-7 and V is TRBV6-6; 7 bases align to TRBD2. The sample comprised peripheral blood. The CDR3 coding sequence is TGTGCCAGCAGCCCCGGGGGGTCCCGAAGCTCCTACGAGCAGTACTTC. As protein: CASSPGGSRSSYEQYF.